The clone carrying this T cell receptor beta chain was recorded a few times. Source study methods: Cell counts per sample came from amplifying reference gene primers. Sequenced by immunoSEQ multiplex PCR; TCRdb stores in-frame clones only, minus some. From that table come the V and J calls and clone size; the DNA was used to work out D and trimming. The sample consists of under 85,000 clones, roughly 89% of them appearing once. This specimen belongs to a study of blood T cell repertoires in COVID-19. Whole-study context: Samples representing acute and convalescent COVID-19 were sourced from the United States, Italy and Spain. The analysed material was cDNA or gDNA that came from T cells, B-cell-depleted T cells, or PBMCs.

The CDR3 runs to 18 residues. V was shortened by 0 bases and J by 0 bases, with 17 bases between the two germline ends. Per germline, CDR1 SGHDN and CDR2 FVKESK. The TCR sequence derives from a man in his fifties or sixties with acute or convalescent COVID-19. V gene TRBV14 combines with J gene TRBJ1-1, with D possibly matching TRBD1 (6 bases). Sequenced: peripheral blood. The CDR3 sequence: CASSQERQGLFVNTEAFF. The CDR3 nucleotides are TGTGCCAGCAGCCAAGAACGGCAGGGGCTTTTTGTGAACACTGAAGCTTTCTTT.